This T cell receptor (beta chain) emerged from a study of technical replicates of blood from a few donors (dated by TCRdb to 2015 to 2018). Trimming costs V 1 base and J 4 bases, and their ends lie 18 bases apart. The CDR3 covers 16 residues, taking in both the cysteine and the phenylalanine. The retained sequence is limited to the CDR3, 48 bases, with the frame set at the first base. From the germline V gene, CDR1 is SGHDT and CDR2 is YYEEEE. This clone is a singleton in its sample. This receptor's antigen is unknown. Base qualities are not at hand, and no much larger clone is one base apart. Library preparation employed the immunoSEQ multiplex PCR assay. TCRdb mirrors the immuneACCESS table, restricted to in-frame sequences. Some clones are absent from its copies; in checked studies, under half trace to an unresolved V gene, and the reason for the others is unknown. Within this sample are some 82,000 clones, with about 94% of them counted one time only. The top ten hold about 0.4% of the sample.

The sample comprised T cells isolated from PBMCs. This receptor was identified in a human donor in good health. This chain joins TRBV5-6 to TRBJ2-7, with a tentative D gene TRBD2 over 5 matching bases. The CDR3 protein is CASSLWGDLLNYEQYF. The base sequence is TGTGCCAGCAGCTTGTGGGGAGATTTGCTAAATTACGAGCAGTACTTC. With all but the CDR3 taken from the reference TRBV5-6 and TRBJ2-7 genes, the full variable domain is: DAGVTQSPTHLIKTRGQQVTLRCSPKSGHDTVSWYQQALGQGPQFIFQYYEEEERQRGNFPDRFSGHQFPNYSSELNVNALLLGDSALYLCASSLWGDLLNYEQYFGPGTRLTVT.